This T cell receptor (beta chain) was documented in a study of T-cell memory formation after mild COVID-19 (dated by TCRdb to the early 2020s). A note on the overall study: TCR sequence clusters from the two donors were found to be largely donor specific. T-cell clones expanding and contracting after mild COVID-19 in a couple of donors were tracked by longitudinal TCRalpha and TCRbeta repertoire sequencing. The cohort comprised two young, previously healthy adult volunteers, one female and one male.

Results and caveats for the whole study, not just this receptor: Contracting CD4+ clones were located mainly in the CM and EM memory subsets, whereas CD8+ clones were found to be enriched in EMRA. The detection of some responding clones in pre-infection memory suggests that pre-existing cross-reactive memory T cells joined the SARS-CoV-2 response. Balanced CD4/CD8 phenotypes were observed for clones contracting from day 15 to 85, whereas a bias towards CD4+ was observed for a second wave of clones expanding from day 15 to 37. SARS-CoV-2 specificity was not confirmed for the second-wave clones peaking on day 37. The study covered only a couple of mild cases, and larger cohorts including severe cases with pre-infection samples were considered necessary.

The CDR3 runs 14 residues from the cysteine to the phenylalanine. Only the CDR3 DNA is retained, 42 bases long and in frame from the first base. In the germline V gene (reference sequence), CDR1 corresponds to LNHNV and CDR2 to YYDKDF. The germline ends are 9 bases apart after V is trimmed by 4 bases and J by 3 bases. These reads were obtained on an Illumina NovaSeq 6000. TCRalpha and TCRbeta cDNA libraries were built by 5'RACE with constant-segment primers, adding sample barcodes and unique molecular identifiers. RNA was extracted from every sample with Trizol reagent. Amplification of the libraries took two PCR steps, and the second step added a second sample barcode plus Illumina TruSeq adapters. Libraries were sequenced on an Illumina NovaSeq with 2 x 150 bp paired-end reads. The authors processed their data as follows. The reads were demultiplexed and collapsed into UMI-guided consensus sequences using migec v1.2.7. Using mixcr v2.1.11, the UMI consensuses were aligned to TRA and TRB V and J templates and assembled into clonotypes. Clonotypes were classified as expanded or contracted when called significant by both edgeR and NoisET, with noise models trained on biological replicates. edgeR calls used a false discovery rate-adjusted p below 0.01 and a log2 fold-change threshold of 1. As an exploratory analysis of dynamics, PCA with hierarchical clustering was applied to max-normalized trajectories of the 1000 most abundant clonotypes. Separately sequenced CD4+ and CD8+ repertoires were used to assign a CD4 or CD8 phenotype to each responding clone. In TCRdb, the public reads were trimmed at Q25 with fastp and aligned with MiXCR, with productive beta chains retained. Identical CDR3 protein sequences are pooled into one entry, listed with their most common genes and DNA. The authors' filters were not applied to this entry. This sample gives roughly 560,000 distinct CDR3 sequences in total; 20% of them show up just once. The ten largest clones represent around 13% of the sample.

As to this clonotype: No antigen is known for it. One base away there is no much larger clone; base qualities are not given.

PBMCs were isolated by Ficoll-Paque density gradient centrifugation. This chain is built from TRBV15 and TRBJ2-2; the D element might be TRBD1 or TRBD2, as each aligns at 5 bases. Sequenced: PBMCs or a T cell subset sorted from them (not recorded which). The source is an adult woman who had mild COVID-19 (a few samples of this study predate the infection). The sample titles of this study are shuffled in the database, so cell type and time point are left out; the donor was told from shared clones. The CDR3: CATSIGTDTGELFF. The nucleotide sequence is TGTGCCACCAGCATTGGGACGGACACCGGGGAGCTGTTTTTT.